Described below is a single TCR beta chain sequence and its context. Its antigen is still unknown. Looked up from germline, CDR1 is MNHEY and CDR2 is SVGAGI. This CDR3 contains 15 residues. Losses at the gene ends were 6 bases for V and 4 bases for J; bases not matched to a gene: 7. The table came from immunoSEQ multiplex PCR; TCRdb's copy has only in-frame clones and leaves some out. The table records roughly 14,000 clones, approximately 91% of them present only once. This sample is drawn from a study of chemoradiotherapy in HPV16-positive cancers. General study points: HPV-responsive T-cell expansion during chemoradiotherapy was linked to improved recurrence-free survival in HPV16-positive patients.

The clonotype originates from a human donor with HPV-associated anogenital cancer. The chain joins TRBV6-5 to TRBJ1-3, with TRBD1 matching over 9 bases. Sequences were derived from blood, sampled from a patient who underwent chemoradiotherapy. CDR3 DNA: TGTGCCAGCAGCTGGGACAGGGAGAGCGGAAACACCATATATTTT. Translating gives CASSWDRESGNTIYF.